Included here is one T cell receptor beta chain sequence, with context. Its antigen is unidentified. This specimen belongs to a study of T cell repertoires in cytomegalovirus infection. Overall study context: Both CMV infection and a matching HLA type were indicated by public TCR beta signatures.

Whole-study findings and limits: Dominating the ex vivo response were TCR beta clonotypes that were CMV-specific and HLA-C-restricted.

In TCRdb, the reads were re-called with MiXCR into one record per CDR3 protein. This sample carries about half a million distinct CDR3 sequences, 42% of them seen once, and the ten largest clones take 43%. This CDR3 region has 14 residues. The V and J ends lost 9 bases and 0 bases respectively, with 13 bases between them. Germline CDR1 reads WSHSY; CDR2 reads SAAADI. The sample was cultured PBMCs, taken from culture after CMV antigen stimulation. The V and J genes are TRBV10-2 and TRBJ2-3, with D maybe TRBD2 (6 bases). This sequence was found in a human donor in good health (CMV status not recorded). Some clones in this sample may be carry-over from other donors' samples. The CDR3 DNA sequence: TGCGCCAGTAAAGCGGGCCTGAGCACAGATACGCAGTATTTT. Residues: CASKAGLSTDTQYF.